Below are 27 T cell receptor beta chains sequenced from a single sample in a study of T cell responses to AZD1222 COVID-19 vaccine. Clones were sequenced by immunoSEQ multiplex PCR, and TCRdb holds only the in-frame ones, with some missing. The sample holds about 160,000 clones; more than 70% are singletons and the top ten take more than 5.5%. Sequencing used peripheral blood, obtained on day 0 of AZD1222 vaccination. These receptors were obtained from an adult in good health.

The CDR3 loop is CASSQRGPQHEKLFF. The CDR3 coding sequence is TGTGCCAGCAGCCAGCGAGGCCCACAGCATGAAAAACTGTTTTTT. The V gene is TRBV27, the J gene TRBJ1-4; D call uncertain. The germline CDR1 and CDR2 sequences are MNHEY and SMNVEV (reference sequence). Trimming took off 6 bases at V and 6 bases at J, with 17 bases between the two ends. This CDR3 region has 15 residues.

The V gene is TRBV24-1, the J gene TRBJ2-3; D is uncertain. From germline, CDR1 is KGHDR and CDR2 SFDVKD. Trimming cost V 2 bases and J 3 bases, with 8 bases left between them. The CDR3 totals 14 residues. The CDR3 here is CATSDYANTDTQYF. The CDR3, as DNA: TGTGCCACCAGTGATTACGCCAATACAGATACGCAGTATTTT.

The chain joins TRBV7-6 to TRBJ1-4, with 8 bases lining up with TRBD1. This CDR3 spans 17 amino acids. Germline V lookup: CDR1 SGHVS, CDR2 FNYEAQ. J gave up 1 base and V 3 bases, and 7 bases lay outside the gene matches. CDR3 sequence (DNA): TGTGCCAGCAGCTTGAGGACAGGGAAGAGAACTAATGAAAAACTGTTTTTT. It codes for CASSLRTGKRTNEKLFF.

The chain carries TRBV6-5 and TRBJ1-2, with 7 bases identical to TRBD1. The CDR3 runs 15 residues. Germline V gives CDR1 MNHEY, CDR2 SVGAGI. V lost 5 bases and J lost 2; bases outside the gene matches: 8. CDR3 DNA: TGTGCCAGCAGTACGTCCGGGACAGCGAACTATGGCTACACCTTC. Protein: CASSTSGTANYGYTF.

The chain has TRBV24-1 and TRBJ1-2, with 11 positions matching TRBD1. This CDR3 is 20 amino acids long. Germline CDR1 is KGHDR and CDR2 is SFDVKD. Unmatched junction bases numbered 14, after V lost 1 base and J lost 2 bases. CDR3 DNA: TGTGCCACCAGTGATTTCGGAACTCCCGGGACAGGGGGACCAAACTATGGCTACACCTTC. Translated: CATSDFGTPGTGGPNYGYTF.

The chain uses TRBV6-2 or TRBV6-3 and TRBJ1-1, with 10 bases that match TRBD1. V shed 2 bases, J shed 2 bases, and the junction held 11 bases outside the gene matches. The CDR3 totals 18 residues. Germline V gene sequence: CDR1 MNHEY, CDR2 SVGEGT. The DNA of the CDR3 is TGTGCCAGCAGTTACGATCGGTTCCGGGACAGGGGAAACACTGAAGCTTTCTTT. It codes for CASSYDRFRDRGNTEAFF.

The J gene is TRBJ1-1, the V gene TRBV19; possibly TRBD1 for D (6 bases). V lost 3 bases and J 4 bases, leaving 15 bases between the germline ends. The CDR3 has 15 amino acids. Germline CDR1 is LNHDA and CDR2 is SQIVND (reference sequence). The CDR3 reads CASSIPFLGGTEAFF. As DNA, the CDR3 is TGTGCCAGTAGTATCCCCTTTTTAGGGGGCACTGAAGCTTTCTTT.

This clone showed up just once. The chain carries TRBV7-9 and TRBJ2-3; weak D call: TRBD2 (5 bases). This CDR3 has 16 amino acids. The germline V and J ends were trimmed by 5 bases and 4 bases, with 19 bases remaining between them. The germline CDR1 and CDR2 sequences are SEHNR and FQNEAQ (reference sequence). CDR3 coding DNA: TGTGCCAGCAGCGACCCGGGCCCCATGGGAGCAGATACGCAGTATTTT. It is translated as CASSDPGPMGADTQYF. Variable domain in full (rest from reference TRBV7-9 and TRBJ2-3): DTGVSQNPRHKITKRGQNVTFRCDPISEHNRLYWYRQTLGQGPEFLTYFQNEAQLEKSRLLSDRFSAERPKGSFSTLEIQRTEQGDSAMYLCASSDPGPMGADTQYFGPGTRLTVL.

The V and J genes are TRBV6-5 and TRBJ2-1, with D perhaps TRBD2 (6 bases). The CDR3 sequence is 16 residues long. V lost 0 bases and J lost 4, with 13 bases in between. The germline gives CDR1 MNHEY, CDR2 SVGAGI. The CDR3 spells CASSYSPASEYNEQFF. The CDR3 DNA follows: TGTGCCAGCAGTTACTCCCCGGCTAGCGAGTACAATGAGCAGTTCTTC.

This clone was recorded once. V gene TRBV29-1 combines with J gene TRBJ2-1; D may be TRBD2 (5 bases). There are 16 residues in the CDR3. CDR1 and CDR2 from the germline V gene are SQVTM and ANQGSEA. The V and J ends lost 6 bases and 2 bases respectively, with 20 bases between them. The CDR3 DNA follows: TGCAGCGTCGAGCAGCGGACCGGACGACCCTACAATGAGCAGTTCTTC. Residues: CSVEQRTGRPYNEQFF.

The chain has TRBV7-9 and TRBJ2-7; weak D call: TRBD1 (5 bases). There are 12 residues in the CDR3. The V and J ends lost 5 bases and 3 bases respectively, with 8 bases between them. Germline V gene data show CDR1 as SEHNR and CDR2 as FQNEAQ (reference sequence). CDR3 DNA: TGTGCCAGCAGCCAAGACAGCTACGAGCAGTACTTC. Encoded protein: CASSQDSYEQYF.

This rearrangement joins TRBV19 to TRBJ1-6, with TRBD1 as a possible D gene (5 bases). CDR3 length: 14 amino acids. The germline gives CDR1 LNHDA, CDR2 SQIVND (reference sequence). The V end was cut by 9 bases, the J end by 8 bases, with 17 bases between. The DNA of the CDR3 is TGTGCCAGCCCGGTTGGACAAAGATATTCACCCCTCCACTTT. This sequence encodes CASPVGQRYSPLHF.

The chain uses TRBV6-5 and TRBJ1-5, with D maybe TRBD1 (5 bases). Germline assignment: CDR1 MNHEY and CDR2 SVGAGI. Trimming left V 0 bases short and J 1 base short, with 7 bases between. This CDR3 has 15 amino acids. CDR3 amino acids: CASSYSWDSNQPQHF. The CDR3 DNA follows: TGTGCCAGCAGTTACTCGTGGGACAGCAATCAGCCCCAGCATTTT.

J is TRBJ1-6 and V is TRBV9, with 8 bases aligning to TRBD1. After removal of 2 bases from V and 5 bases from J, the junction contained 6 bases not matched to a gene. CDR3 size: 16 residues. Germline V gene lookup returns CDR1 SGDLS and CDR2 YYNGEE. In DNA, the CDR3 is TGTGCCAGCAGCGTTGACAGGGGAACAGATAATTCACCCCTCCACTTT. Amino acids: CASSVDRGTDNSPLHF.

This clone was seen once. The CDR3: CASSLSASISEAFF. The CDR3 DNA follows: TGCGCCAGCAGCTTGTCGGCATCCATCTCTGAAGCTTTCTTT. V usage is TRBV5-1 and J usage is TRBJ1-1; D uncertain. Per the germline V gene, CDR1 is SGHRS and CDR2 is YFSETQ. The length of the CDR3 is 14 residues. V was trimmed by 1 base and J by 6 bases, leaving 13 bases between them. The full variable domain, in which reference TRBV5-1 and TRBJ1-1 provide the parts outside the CDR3, is KAGVTQTPRYLIKTRGQQVTLSCSPISGHRSVSWYQQTPGQGLQFLFEYFSETQRNKGNFPGRFSGRQFSNSRSEMNVSTLELGDSALYLCASSLSASISEAFFGQGTRLTVV.

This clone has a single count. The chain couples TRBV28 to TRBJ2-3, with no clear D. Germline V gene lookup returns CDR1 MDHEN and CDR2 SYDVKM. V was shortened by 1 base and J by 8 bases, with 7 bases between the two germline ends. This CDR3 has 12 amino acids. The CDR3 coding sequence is TGTGCCAGCAGTTTATTGGGCAGTACGCAGTATTTT. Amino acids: CASSLLGSTQYF.

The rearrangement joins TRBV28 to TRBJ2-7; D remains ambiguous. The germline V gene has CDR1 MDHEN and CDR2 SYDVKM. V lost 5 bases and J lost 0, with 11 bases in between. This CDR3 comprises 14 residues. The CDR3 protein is CASSNDLFSYEQYF. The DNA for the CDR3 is TGTGCCAGCAGTAACGACCTGTTCTCCTACGAGCAGTACTTC.

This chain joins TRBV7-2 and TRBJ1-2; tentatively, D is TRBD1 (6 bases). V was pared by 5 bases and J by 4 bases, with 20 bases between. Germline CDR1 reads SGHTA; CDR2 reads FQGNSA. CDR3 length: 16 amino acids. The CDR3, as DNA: TGTGCCAGCAGCCCCCAGACAGGAGGCGCCCTCTATGGCTACACCTTC. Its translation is CASSPQTGGALYGYTF.

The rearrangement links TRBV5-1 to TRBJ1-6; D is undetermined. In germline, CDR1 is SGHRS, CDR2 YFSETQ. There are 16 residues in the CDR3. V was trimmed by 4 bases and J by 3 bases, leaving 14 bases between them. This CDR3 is CASSREGSHYNSPLHF. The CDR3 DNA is TGCGCCAGCAGCAGGGAGGGCTCTCACTATAATTCACCCCTCCACTTT.

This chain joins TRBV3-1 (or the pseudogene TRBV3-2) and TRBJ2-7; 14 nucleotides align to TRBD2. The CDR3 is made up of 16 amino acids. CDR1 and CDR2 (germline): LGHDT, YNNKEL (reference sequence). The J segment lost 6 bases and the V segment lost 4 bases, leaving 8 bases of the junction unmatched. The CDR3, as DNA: TGTGCCAGCAGCCCGGGACTAGCGGGAGTAGGCATCGAGCAGTACTTC. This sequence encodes CASSPGLAGVGIEQYF.

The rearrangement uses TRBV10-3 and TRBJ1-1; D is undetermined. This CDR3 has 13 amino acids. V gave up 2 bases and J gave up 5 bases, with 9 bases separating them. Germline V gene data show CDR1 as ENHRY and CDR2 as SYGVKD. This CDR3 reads CAISERSGTEAFF. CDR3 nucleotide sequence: TGTGCCATCAGTGAGAGATCGGGAACTGAAGCTTTCTTT.

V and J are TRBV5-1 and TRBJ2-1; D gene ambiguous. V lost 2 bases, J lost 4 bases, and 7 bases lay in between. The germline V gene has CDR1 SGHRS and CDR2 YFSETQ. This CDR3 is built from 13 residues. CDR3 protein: CASSFWTYNEQFF. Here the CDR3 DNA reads TGCGCCAGCAGCTTTTGGACGTACAATGAGCAGTTCTTC. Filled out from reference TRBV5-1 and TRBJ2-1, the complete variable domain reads KAGVTQTPRYLIKTRGQQVTLSCSPISGHRSVSWYQQTPGQGLQFLFEYFSETQRNKGNFPGRFSGRQFSNSRSEMNVSTLELGDSALYLCASSFWTYNEQFFGPGTRLTVL.

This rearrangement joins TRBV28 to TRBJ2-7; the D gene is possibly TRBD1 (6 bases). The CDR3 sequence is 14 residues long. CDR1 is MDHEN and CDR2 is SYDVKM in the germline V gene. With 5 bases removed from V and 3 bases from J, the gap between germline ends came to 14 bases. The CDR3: CASSPGTLFYEQYF. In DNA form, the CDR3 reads TGTGCCAGCAGTCCGGGGACACTTTTCTACGAGCAGTACTTC.

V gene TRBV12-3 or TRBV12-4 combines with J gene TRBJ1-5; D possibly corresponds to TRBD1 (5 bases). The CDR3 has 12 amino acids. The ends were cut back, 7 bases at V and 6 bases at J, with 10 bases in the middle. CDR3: CASNDRGQPQHF. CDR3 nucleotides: TGTGCCAGCAATGACAGAGGTCAGCCCCAGCATTTT.

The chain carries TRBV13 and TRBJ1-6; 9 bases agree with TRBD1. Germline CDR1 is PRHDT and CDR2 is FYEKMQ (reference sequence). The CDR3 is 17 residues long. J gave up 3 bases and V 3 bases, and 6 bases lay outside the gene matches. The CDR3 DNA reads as TGTGCCAGCAGCTTCTCGGGACAGGGCTTCTATAATTCACCCCTCCACTTT. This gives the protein CASSFSGQGFYNSPLHF.

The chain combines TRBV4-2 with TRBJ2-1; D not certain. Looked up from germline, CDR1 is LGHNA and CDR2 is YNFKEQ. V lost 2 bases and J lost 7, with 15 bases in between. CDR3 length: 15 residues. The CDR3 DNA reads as TGTGCCAGCAGCCAACCACTATCGGTGCAAAATGAGCAGTTCTTC. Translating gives CASSQPLSVQNEQFF.

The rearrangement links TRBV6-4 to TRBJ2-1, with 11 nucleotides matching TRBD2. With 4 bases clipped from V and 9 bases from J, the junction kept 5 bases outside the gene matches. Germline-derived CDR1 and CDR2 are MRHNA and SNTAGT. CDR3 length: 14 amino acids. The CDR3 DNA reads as TGTGCCAGCAGTGGACTAGCGGGGTACGGTGAGCAGTTCTTC. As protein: CASSGLAGYGEQFF.